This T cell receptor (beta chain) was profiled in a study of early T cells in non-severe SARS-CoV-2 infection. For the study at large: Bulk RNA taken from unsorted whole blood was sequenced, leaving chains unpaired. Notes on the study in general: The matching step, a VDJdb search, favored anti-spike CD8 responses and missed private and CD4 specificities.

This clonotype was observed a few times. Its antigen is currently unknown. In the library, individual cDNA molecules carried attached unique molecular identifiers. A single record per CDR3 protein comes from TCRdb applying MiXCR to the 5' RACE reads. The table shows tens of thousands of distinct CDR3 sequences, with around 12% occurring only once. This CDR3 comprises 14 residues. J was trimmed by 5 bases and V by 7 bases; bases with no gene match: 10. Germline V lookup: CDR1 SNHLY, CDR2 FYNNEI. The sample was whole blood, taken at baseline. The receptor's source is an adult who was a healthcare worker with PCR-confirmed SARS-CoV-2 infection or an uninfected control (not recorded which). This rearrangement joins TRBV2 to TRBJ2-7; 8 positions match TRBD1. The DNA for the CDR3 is TGTGCCAGCATACGGACAGGGAAGTCGGACGAGCAGTACTTC. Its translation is CASIRTGKSDEQYF.